This record looks at one T cell receptor (beta chain) sequence and its context. What it binds is unknown. The data were taken from a study of T-cell memory formation after mild COVID-19. Study context: TCR clusters were largely donor specific. Study-wide results and caveats: Mainly CM and EM harbored the contracting CD4+ clones; mainly EMRA harbored the CD8+ ones. The pre-infection memory compartment contained some responding clones, suggesting cross-reactive memory joined. Clonal second-wave expansions that peaked on day 37 had unconfirmed SARS-CoV-2 specificity.

One entry per CDR3 protein, called by TCRdb with MiXCR from the 5' RACE reads. The table records 350,000 to 500,000 distinct CDR3 sequences, about 22% of them present only once. Trimming at V came to 0 bases and at J to 2 bases, leaving 4 bases not matched to a gene. This CDR3 has 15 amino acids. Germline CDR1 is MNHEY and CDR2 is SVGAGI. V is TRBV6-5 and J is TRBJ2-7; 7 bases map to TRBD1. Material for sequencing was PBMCs or a T cell subset sorted from them (not recorded which). The source is an adult woman who had mild COVID-19 (a few samples of this study predate the infection). Cell type and time point are not known. This chain's CDR3 is CASSYSRRGTYEQYF. In DNA, the CDR3 is TGTGCCAGCAGTTACTCCCGCAGGGGGACCTACGAGCAGTACTTC.